The 30 T cell receptor beta chains below all came from one sample that was sequenced in a study of blood T cells in healthy people across ages. Combining a sample-barcoded 5' primer with a J-beta primer mix, a second PCR ran for about 7 to 11 cycles. TCRdb recomputed calls from the 5' RACE reads with MiXCR, one row per CDR3 protein. The sample holds 1.5 million to 1.8 million distinct CDR3 sequences, roughly two fifths seen once. Sequencing input: blood. Receptors originate from a woman aged 18-29 years in good health.

This clonotype was counted between two and nine times. The rearrangement links TRBV28 to TRBJ2-2; possibly TRBD2 for D (8 bases). V shed 5 bases and J shed 4 bases, with 23 bases lying between them. Germline CDR1 is MDHEN and CDR2 is SYDVKM. The CDR3 has 18 amino acids. The CDR3 region is CASSDRAIAGIGTGELFF. DNA of the CDR3: TGTGCCAGCAGTGACAGGGCCATAGCGGGAATAGGCACCGGGGAGCTGTTTTTT.

This clonotype turned up a few times. The CDR3 here is CASSSRASGGNEQFF. The CDR3 DNA sequence: TGTGCCAGCAGTTCTCGAGCTAGCGGGGGCAATGAGCAGTTCTTC. The chain has TRBV7-2 and TRBJ2-1, with 10 nucleotides matching TRBD2. This CDR3 is 15 amino acids long. V shed 6 bases, J shed 6 bases, and the junction held 8 bases outside the gene matches. Germline CDR1 is SGHTA and CDR2 is FQGNSA. Combining the CDR3 with reference TRBV7-2 and TRBJ2-1 gives the whole variable domain GAGVSQSPSNKVTEKGKDVELRCDPISGHTALYWYRQSLGQGLEFLIYFQGNSAPDKSGLPSDRFSAERTGGSVSTLTIQRTQQEDSAVYLCASSSRASGGNEQFFGPGTRLTVL.

This clonotype was counted a single time. This chain joins TRBV12-3 or TRBV12-4 and TRBJ2-5, with D perhaps given as TRBD1 or TRBD2 (6 bases each). Gene TRBJ2-1 matches the end of the DNA better, so the J call may be wrong. This CDR3 spans 14 amino acids. The CDR3 here is CASSQHSGAETQFF. CDR3 bases: TGTGCCAGCAGCCAACACTCGGGGGCAGAGACCCAGTTCTTC.

The chain joins TRBV20-1 to TRBJ1-1; D remains unclear. The CDR3 covers 15 residues. The ends were cut back, 6 bases at V and 0 bases at J, with 17 bases in the middle. CDR1 DFQATT and CDR2 SNEGSKA come from the germline V gene (reference sequence). The CDR3 protein is CSAITKKPMNTEAFF. In DNA, the CDR3 is TGCAGTGCAATCACAAAAAAACCCATGAACACTGAAGCTTTCTTT.

The chain is built from TRBV6-5 and TRBJ1-3; D not resolved. V lost 0 bases to trimming and J lost 0 bases, with 15 bases between them. The V gene's germline CDR1 is MNHEY and CDR2 SVGAGI. The CDR3 has 18 amino acids. CDR3 amino acids: CASSYSTEWAYSGNTIYF. The CDR3 DNA sequence: TGTGCCAGCAGTTACTCTACTGAATGGGCTTACTCTGGAAACACCATATATTTT.

This rearrangement joins TRBV7-9 to TRBJ2-7; the D is unclear. From germline, CDR1 is SEHNR and CDR2 FQNEAQ (reference sequence). The CDR3 spans 15 residues. V shed 1 base and J shed 2 bases, with 12 bases lying between them. The CDR3 nucleotides read TGTGCCAGCAGCTTAGTTGGGCGGAGCACCTACGAGCAGTACTTC. Translated: CASSLVGRSTYEQYF.

The chain joins TRBV2 to TRBJ1-2; tentatively, D is TRBD1 (5 bases). The CDR3 extends over 15 amino acids. Trimming took off 2 bases at V and 3 bases at J, with 13 bases between the two ends. The germline CDR1 and CDR2 sequences are SNHLY and FYNNEI. The CDR3 sequence is CASSETAGQYYGYTF. As DNA, the CDR3 is TGTGCCAGCAGTGAAACGGCAGGGCAGTACTATGGCTACACCTTC. The full variable domain, in which reference TRBV2 and TRBJ1-2 provide the parts outside the CDR3, is EPEVTQTPSHQVTQMGQEVILRCVPISNHLYFYWYRQILGQKVEFLVSFYNNEISEKSEIFDDQFSVERPDGSNFTLKIRSTKLEDSAMYFCASSETAGQYYGYTFGSGTRLTVV.

This clonotype was counted once. The V call is TRBV29-1, the J call TRBJ1-4; a weak D match, TRBD1 (5 bases). CDR1 is SQVTM, CDR2 ANQGSEA, per germline. This CDR3 comprises 12 residues. Trimming cost V 4 bases and J 7 bases, with 10 bases left between them. The CDR3 is CSVGWGGEKLFF. The DNA of the CDR3 is TGCAGCGTTGGCTGGGGGGGTGAAAAACTGTTTTTT. The full variable domain, rest sourced from reference TRBV29-1 and TRBJ1-4, is SAVISQKPSRDICQRGTSLTIQCQVDSQVTMMFWYRQQPGQSLTLIATANQGSEATYESGFVIDKFPISRPNLTFSTLTVSNMSPEDSSIYLCSVGWGGEKLFFGSGTQLSVL.

CDR3 sequence reads: CASSLVGRTSSYNSPLHF. CDR3 in DNA: TGTGCCAGCAGCTTAGTGGGCAGGACGAGCTCCTATAATTCACCCCTCCACTTT. The chain recombines TRBV11-2 with TRBJ1-6; D remains unclear. The CDR3 has 18 residues. Germline V gives CDR1 SGHAT, CDR2 FQNNGV. V was clipped by 1 base and J by 0 bases, with 13 bases between them.

The chain carries TRBV9 and TRBJ2-1; the D gene is possibly TRBD2 (6 bases). The J call may not be correct, given that the DNA end is closer to TRBJ2-7. CDR1 and CDR2 (germline): SGDLS, YYNGEE. The CDR3 totals 14 residues. CDR3 coding DNA: TGTGCCAGCAATGGGCAGGACTACTACAATGAGCAGTACTTC. This encodes CASNGQDYYNEQYF.

V is TRBV7-6 and J is TRBJ2-2, with TRBD1 matching over 10 bases. Germline V gene data show CDR1 as SGHVS and CDR2 as FNYEAQ. J lost 7 bases, V lost 5 bases, and 10 bases had no gene match. The CDR3 has 16 residues. This chain's CDR3 is CASSSPDRGLRGELFF. In nucleotides, the CDR3 is TGTGCCAGCAGCAGTCCGGACAGGGGGTTACGCGGGGAGCTGTTTTTT.

V gene TRBV4-1 combines with J gene TRBJ1-1; D is uncertain. V lost 5 bases to trimming and J lost 5 bases, with 12 bases between them. The CDR3 loop spans 13 amino acids. Germline V gene data show CDR1 as MGHRA and CDR2 as YSYEKL. The CDR3 region has the DNA TGCGCCAGCAGCTGGCGGGGAGAAACTGAAGCTTTCTTT. Translation: CASSWRGETEAFF.

The chain recombines TRBV25-1 with TRBJ1-5; tentatively, D is TRBD1 (5 bases). The length of the CDR3 is 15 residues. Germline V gene sequence: CDR1 MGHDK, CDR2 SYGVNS. V gave up 1 base and J gave up 7 bases, with 14 bases separating them. The CDR3 DNA reads as TGTGCCAGCAGTGAATGGGGGACCCGAGGACAGCCCCAGCATTTT. Translation: CASSEWGTRGQPQHF.

This clonotype was seen only a few times. J is TRBJ1-5 and V is TRBV7-9; 7 bases are a match to TRBD1. Germline trimming cut 5 bases from V and 6 bases from J; bases unmatched to any gene: 7. The CDR3 is 14 residues long. The V gene's germline CDR1 is SEHNR and CDR2 FQNEAQ (reference sequence). As DNA, the CDR3 is TGTGCCAGCAGCCCCGACAGGGATGTTCAGCCCCAGCATTTT. Translated, it gives CASSPDRDVQPQHF.

This clonotype turned up a few times. The chain is built from TRBV6-5 and TRBJ2-3; 10 bases agree with TRBD1. CDR1 and CDR2 (germline): MNHEY, SVGAGI. This CDR3 is built from 14 residues. Losses at the gene ends were 5 bases for V and 3 bases for J; bases not matched to a gene: 2. CDR3: CASSGTGATDTQYF. The CDR3 DNA follows: TGTGCCAGCAGTGGGACAGGGGCGACAGATACGCAGTATTTT.

The V call is TRBV20-1, the J call TRBJ1-4; TRBD1 aligns across 10 bases. Germline lookup yields CDR1 DFQATT and CDR2 SNEGSKA (reference sequence). With V trimmed by 0 bases and J by 8 bases, 3 bases remained unmatched. The CDR3 is made up of 14 amino acids. The CDR3 protein is CSAREDRGTEKLFF. The DNA for the CDR3 is TGCAGTGCTAGAGAGGACAGGGGGACAGAAAAACTGTTTTTT.

In this sample, this clonotype turned up a few times. The rearrangement links TRBV29-1 to TRBJ2-1, with no clear D. The CDR3 covers 14 residues. The V end lost 3 bases, the J end lost 0 bases, and 9 bases lay between the germline ends. Germline V gene sequence: CDR1 SQVTM, CDR2 ANQGSEA. CDR3 nucleotides: TGCAGCGTTGATTTCGGCAGCTCCTACAATGAGCAGTTCTTC. Its protein product is CSVDFGSSYNEQFF.

Concerning this clonotype: Since a much larger clone is just one base distant, this may be a read error. The V and J genes are TRBV4-3 and TRBJ2-7; the D gene is possibly TRBD2 (6 bases). Per the germline V gene, CDR1 is LGHNA and CDR2 is YSLEER. V lost 1 base and J lost 1, with 11 bases in between. The CDR3 totals 15 residues. CDR3 residues: CASSQGLVASYEQYF. The CDR3 DNA follows: TGCGCCAGCAGCCAAGGACTAGTGGCTTCCTACGAGCAGTACTTC.

Turning to this clonotype: One end of the junction fails to match germline, which may point to a read error. The genes are TRBV7-2 and TRBJ2-5; D not certain. Germline V gives CDR1 SGHTA, CDR2 FQGNSA. The CDR3 length is 13 residues. CDR3 sequence reads: CASSLRWIEAQYF. The CDR3 DNA is TGTGCCAGCAGCTTAAGGTGGATAGAGGCCCAGTACTTC. The variable domain in full, with the rest retrieved from reference TRBV7-2 and TRBJ2-5, is GAGVSQSPSNKVTEKGKDVELRCDPISGHTALYWYRQSLGQGLEFLIYFQGNSAPDKSGLPSDRFSAERTGGSVSTLTIQRTQQEDSAVYLCASSLRWIEAQYFGPGTRLLVL.

This clonotype was found once. At one end the junction does not follow the germline gene, possibly because of a read error. The J gene is TRBJ1-1, the V gene TRBV4-3; 7 positions match TRBD1. The CDR3 contains 14 residues. Per the germline V gene, CDR1 is LGHNA and CDR2 is YSLEER. The CDR3 loop reads CANSQAGGRREAFF. In DNA form, the CDR3 reads TGCGCCAACAGCCAAGCAGGGGGACGCAGGGAAGCTTTCTTT.

This clonotype was found many times. This sequence joins TRBV5-1 and TRBJ1-1; D uncertain. The CDR3 runs to 14 residues. Germline CDR1 SGHRS, CDR2 YFSETQ. V was clipped by 0 bases and J by 1 base, with 7 bases between them. The CDR3 DNA is TGCGCCAGCAGCTTGGTTGCGGGGAACACTGAAGCTTTCTTT. Translation: CASSLVAGNTEAFF. Full variable domain (missing parts from reference TRBV5-1 and TRBJ1-1): KAGVTQTPRYLIKTRGQQVTLSCSPISGHRSVSWYQQTPGQGLQFLFEYFSETQRNKGNFPGRFSGRQFSNSRSEMNVSTLELGDSALYLCASSLVAGNTEAFFGQGTRLTVV.

As concerns this clonotype: This may come from a read error, since a much larger clone is one base off. DNA of the CDR3: TGCGCCAGCAGCCAAGCCCTGGACGGCTGTGGCTACACCTTC. Residues: CASSQALDGCGYTF. The chain employs TRBV4-1 and TRBJ1-2; D is unclear. With 1 base removed from V and 7 bases from J, the gap between germline ends came to 13 bases. CDR1 MGHRA and CDR2 YSYEKL come from the germline V gene. CDR3 size: 14 residues.

This clonotype was found many times. The chain employs TRBV25-1 and TRBJ1-2; D is perhaps TRBD1 (6 bases). The CDR3 spans 12 residues. From germline, CDR1 is MGHDK and CDR2 SYGVNS. V lost 2 bases to trimming and J lost 5 bases, with 6 bases between them. The DNA for the CDR3 is TGTGCCAGCAGTGAAACAGGGTATGGCTACACCTTC. Amino acid sequence: CASSETGYGYTF.

V and J are TRBV11-2 and TRBJ2-1, with 14 bases fitting TRBD2. Germline values: CDR1 SGHAT, CDR2 FQNNGV. The CDR3 length is 15 residues. V lost 1 base, J lost 15 bases, and 8 bases stayed unmatched. DNA of the CDR3: TGTGCCAGCAGCTTAGGTTCGACTAGCGGGAGGGGGACGTTCTTC. Protein: CASSLGSTSGRGTFF.

As to this clonotype: This may arise from a read error, as a much more abundant clone is one base away. The chain carries TRBV20-1 and TRBJ2-1, with a possible D match to TRBD2 (5 bases). Deletions cut 8 bases from V and 13 bases from J, with 27 bases between. The CDR3 has 14 amino acids. Looked up from germline, CDR1 is DFQATT and CDR2 is SNEGSKA (reference sequence). The CDR3 loop is CSRLTLDGGETQFF. The CDR3 nucleotides are TGCAGTCGCCTCACCTTAGACGGAGGAGAGACCCAGTTCTTC.

This clonotype appeared many times. The chain recombines TRBV5-1 with TRBJ1-2; 8 positions match TRBD1. Germline loops: CDR1 SGHRS, CDR2 YFSETQ. The V gene end was trimmed by 4 bases and the J gene end by 2 bases; junction bases not matched to a gene: 4. CDR3 length: 14 amino acids. In DNA form, the CDR3 reads TGCGCCAGCAGCCGCGACAGGGGAAACTATGGCTACACCTTC. This encodes CASSRDRGNYGYTF.

A remark on this clonotype: The junction shows a germline mismatch at one end, possibly a read error. V usage is TRBV4-3 and J usage is TRBJ2-1, with D possibly TRBD2 on 7 matching bases. The CDR3 extends over 16 amino acids. Germline CDR1 reads LGHNA; CDR2 reads YSLEER. CDR3 sequence: CAGSQIRGGAYNEQFF. In DNA form, the CDR3 reads TGCGCCGGCAGCCAGATAAGGGGGGGGGCCTACAATGAGCAGTTCTTC.

This clonotype was detected only a few times. The chain uses TRBV4-3 and TRBJ2-7, with TRBD1 matching over 9 bases. Per germline, CDR1 LGHNA and CDR2 YSLEER. The ends lost 0 bases at V and 5 bases at J; junction bases unmatched: 11. This CDR3 has 17 amino acids. The CDR3 nucleotides read TGCGCCAGCAGCCAAGATGTGCCGGGACAGGGTGCCGACGAGCAGTACTTC. Amino acids: CASSQDVPGQGADEQYF.

The chain links TRBV28 to TRBJ2-2; D is ambiguous. V was clipped by 2 bases and J by 4 bases, with 8 bases between them. Germline V gene sequence: CDR1 MDHEN, CDR2 SYDVKM. The CDR3 loop spans 14 amino acids. The CDR3 region is CASSLAVPTGELFF. CDR3 in DNA: TGTGCCAGCAGTTTAGCAGTCCCCACCGGGGAGCTGTTTTTT.

The gene calls are TRBV11-3 and TRBJ2-2, with D perhaps TRBD1 (5 bases). The CDR3 has 13 amino acids. Trimming left V 10 bases short and J 2 bases short, with 11 bases between. Germline V gene sequence: CDR1 SGHNT, CDR2 YENEEA. CDR3 in DNA: TGTGCCACCGAAGACAGCAACACCGGGGAGCTGTTTTTT. Its protein product is CATEDSNTGELFF. Filled out from reference TRBV11-3 and TRBJ2-2, the complete variable domain reads EAGVVQSPRYKIIEKKQPVAFWCNPISGHNTLYWYLQNLGQGPELLIRYENEEAVDDSQLPKDRFSAERLKGVDSTLKIQPAELGDSAVYLCATEDSNTGELFFGEGSRLTVL.